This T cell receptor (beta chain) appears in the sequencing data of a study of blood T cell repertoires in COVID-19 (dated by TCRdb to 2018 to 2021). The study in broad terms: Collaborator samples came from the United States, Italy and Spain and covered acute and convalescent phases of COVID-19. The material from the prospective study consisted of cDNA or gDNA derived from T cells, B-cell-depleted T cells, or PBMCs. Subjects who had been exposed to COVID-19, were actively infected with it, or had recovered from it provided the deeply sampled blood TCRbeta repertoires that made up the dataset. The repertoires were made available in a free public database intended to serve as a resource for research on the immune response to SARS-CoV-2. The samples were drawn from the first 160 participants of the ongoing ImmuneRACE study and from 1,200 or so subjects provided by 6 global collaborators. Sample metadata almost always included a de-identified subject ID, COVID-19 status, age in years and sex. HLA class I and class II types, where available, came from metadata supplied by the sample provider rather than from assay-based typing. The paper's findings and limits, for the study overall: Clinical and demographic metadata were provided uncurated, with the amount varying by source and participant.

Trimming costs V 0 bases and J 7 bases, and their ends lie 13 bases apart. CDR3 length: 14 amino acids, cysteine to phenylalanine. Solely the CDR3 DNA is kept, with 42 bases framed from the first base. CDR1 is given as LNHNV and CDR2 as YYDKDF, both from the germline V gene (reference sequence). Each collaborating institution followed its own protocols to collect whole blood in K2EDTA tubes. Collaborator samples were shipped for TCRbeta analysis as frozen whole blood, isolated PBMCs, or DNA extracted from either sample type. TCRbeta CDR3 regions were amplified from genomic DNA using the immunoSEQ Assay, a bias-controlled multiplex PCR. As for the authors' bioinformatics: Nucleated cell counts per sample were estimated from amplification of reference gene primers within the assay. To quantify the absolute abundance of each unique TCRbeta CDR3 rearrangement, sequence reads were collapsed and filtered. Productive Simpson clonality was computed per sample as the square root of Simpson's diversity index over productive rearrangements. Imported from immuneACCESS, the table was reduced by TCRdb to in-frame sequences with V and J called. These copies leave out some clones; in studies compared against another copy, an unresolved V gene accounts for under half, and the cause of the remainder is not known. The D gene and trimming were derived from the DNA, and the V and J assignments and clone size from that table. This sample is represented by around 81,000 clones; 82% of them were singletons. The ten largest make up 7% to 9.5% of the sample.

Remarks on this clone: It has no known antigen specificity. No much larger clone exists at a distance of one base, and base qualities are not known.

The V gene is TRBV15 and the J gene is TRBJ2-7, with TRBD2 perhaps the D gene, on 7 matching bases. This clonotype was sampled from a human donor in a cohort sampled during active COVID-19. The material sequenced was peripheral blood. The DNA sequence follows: TGTGCCACCAGCAGAGACCGGGGGGCGAGAGAGCAGTACTTC. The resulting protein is CATSRDRGAREQYF.